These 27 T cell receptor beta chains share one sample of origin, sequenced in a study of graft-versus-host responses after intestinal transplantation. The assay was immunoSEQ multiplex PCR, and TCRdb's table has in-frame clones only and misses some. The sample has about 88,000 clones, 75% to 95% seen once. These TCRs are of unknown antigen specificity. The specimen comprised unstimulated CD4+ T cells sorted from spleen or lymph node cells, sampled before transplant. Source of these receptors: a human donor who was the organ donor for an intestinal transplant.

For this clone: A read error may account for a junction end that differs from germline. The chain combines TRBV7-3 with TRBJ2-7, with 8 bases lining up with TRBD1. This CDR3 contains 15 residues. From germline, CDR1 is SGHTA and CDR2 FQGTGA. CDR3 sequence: CASSLTGTGLYEQYF. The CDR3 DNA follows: TGTGCCAGCAGCCTAACCGGGACAGGTCTCTACGAGCAGTACTTC.

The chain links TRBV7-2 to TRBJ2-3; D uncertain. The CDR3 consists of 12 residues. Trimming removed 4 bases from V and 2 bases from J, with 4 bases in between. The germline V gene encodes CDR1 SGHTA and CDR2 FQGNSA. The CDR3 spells CASSYNTDTQYF. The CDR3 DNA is TGTGCCAGCAGCTACAACACAGATACGCAGTATTTT. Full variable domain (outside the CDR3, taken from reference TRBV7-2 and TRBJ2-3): GAGVSQSPSNKVTEKGKDVELRCDPISGHTALYWYRQSLGQGLEFLIYFQGNSAPDKSGLPSDRFSAERTGGSVSTLTIQRTQQEDSAVYLCASSYNTDTQYFGPGTRLTVL.

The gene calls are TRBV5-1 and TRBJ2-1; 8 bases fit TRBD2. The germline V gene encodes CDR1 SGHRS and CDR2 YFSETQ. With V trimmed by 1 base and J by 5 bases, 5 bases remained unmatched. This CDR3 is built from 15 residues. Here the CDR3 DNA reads TGCGCCAGCAGCTTGATGACGGGAGGGGACAATGAGCAGTTCTTC. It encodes CASSLMTGGDNEQFF.

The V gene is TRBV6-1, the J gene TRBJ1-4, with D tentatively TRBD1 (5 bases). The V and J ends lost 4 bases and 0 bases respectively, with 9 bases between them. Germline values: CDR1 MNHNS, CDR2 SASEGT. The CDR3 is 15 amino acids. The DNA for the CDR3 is TGTGCCAGCAGTGCGGGGGTTGCAACTAATGAAAAACTGTTTTTT. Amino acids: CASSAGVATNEKLFF.

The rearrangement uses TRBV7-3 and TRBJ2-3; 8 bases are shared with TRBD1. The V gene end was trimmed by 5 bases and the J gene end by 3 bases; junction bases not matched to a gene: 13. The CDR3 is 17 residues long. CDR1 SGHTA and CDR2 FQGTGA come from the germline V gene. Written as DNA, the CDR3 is TGTGCCAGCAGCCCGAGCGCGGACAGGGATGGGACAGATACGCAGTATTTT. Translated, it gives CASSPSADRDGTDTQYF.

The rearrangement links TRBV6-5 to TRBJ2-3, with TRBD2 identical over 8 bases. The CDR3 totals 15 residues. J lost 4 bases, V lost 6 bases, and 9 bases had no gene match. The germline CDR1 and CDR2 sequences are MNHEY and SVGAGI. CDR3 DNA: TGTGCCAGCAGACGAGCGGGAGTAACCCCAGATACGCAGTATTTT. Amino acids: CASRRAGVTPDTQYF.

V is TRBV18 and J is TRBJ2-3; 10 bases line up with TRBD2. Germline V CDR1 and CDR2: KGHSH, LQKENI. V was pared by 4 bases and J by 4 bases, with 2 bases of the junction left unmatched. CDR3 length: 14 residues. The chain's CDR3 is CASSQREGADTQYF. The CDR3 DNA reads TGTGCCAGCTCACAGCGGGAGGGGGCAGATACGCAGTATTTT.

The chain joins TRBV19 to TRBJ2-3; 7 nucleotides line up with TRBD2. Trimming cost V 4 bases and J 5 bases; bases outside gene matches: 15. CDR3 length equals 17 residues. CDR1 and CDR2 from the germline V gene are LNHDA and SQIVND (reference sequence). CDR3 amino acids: CASSRAQWGGSGDTQYF. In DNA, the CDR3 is TGTGCCAGTAGTAGAGCCCAGTGGGGGGGATCGGGAGATACGCAGTATTTT.

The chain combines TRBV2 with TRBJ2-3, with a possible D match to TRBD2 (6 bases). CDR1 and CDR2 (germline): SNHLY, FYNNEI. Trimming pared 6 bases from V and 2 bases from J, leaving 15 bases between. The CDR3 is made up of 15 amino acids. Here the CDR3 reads CASSARRGSTDTQYF. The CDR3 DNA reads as TGTGCCAGCAGCGCCCGGCGGGGTTCCACAGATACGCAGTATTTT.

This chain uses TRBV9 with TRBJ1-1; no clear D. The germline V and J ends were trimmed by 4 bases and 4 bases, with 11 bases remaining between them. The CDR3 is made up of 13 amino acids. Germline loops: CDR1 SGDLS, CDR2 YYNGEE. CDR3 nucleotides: TGTGCCAGCAGCCAATCGCTCGGCACTGAAGCTTTCTTT. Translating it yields CASSQSLGTEAFF.

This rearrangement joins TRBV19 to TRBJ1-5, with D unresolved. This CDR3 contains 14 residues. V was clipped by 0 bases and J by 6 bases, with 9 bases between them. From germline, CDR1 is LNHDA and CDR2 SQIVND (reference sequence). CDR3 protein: CASSIDPVPQPQHF. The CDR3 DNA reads TGTGCCAGTAGTATAGATCCAGTCCCTCAGCCCCAGCATTTT.

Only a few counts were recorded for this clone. CDR3 sequence reads: CATGTANYGYTF. The CDR3 region has the DNA TGTGCCACCGGGACAGCGAACTATGGCTACACCTTC. The rearrangement joins TRBV6-5 to TRBJ1-2, with TRBD1 matching over 7 bases. CDR1 MNHEY and CDR2 SVGAGI come from the germline V gene. The CDR3 consists of 12 residues. V trimming: 10 bases; J trimming: 2 bases; junction bases outside the gene matches: 4.

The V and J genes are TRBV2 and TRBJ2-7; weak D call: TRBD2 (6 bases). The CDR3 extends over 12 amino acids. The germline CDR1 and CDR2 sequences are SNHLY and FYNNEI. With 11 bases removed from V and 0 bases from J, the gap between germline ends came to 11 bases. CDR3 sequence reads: CAGGGTSYEQYF. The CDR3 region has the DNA TGTGCCGGAGGCGGGACCTCCTACGAGCAGTACTTC.

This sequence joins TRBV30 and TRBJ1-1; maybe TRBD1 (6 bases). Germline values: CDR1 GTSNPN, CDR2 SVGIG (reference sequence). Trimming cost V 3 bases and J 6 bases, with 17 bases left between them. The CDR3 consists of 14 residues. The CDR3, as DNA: TGTGCCTGGAGGGTCAGGGGCTTTGGGGCTGAAGCTTTCTTT. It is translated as CAWRVRGFGAEAFF.

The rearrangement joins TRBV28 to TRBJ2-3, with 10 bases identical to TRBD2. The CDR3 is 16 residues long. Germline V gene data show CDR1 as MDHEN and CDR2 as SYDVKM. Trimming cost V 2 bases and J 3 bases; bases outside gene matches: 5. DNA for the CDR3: TGTGCCAGCAGTTTACTAGCGGGAGTAAGTACAGATACGCAGTATTTT. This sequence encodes CASSLLAGVSTDTQYF.

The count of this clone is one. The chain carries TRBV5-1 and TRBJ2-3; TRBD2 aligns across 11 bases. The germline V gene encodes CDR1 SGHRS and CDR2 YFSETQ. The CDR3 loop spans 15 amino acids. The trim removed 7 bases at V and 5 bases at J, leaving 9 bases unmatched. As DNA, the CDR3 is TGCGCCAGCCCGGTAGCGGGGGGGGTGGGAGATACGCAGTATTTT. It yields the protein CASPVAGGVGDTQYF.

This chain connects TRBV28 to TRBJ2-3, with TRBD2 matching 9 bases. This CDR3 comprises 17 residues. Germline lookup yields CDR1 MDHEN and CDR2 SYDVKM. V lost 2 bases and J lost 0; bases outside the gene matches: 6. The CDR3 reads CASSLRGRALSTDTQYF. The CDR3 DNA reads TGTGCCAGCAGTTTACGCGGGAGGGCCCTTAGCACAGATACGCAGTATTTT.

Here the CDR3 reads CASLTRRDKPYEQYF. CDR3 in DNA: TGTGCCAGCCTTACACGTCGGGACAAACCCTACGAGCAGTACTTC. The chain uses TRBV28 and TRBJ2-7; perhaps TRBD1 as D (6 bases). V was clipped by 8 bases and J by 2 bases, with 19 bases between them. Looked up from germline, CDR1 is MDHEN and CDR2 is SYDVKM. The CDR3 is 15 residues long.

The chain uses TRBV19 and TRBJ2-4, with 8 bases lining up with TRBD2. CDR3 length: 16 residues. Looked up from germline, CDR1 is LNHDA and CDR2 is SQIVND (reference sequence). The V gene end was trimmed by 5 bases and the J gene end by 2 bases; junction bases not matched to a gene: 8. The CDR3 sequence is CASSFGGRMSKNIQYF. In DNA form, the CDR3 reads TGTGCCAGTAGTTTCGGCGGGAGGATGTCCAAAAACATTCAGTACTTC.

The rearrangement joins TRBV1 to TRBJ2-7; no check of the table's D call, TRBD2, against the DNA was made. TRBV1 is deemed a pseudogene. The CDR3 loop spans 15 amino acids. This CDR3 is CTSSQQGGRPYEQYF. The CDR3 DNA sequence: TGCACCAGCAGCCAACAAGGAGGCAGACCCTACGAGCAGTACTTC.

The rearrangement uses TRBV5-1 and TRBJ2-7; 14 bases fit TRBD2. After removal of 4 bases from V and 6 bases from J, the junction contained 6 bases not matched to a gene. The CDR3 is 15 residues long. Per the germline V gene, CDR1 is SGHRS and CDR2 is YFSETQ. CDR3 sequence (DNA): TGCGCCAGCAGCCGGGGACTAGCGGGAGCTCGCGAGCAGTACTTC. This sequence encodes CASSRGLAGAREQYF.

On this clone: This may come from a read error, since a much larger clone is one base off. The CDR3 region has the DNA TGTGCCAGCAGCTTAGACAGGGGCACTGAAGCTTTCTTT. Its protein is CASSLDRGTEAFF. The chain employs TRBV7-6 and TRBJ1-1; 7 bases map to TRBD1. The CDR3 contains 13 residues. The germline CDR1 and CDR2 sequences are SGHVS and FNYEAQ. The ends lost 1 base at V and 4 bases at J; junction bases unmatched: 0.

The CDR3 sequence: CASSQVPGENTEAFF. The CDR3 nucleotides read TGCGCCAGCAGCCAAGTTCCAGGGGAGAACACTGAAGCTTTCTTT. The chain recombines TRBV4-1 with TRBJ1-1, with a tentative D call TRBD1 (6 bases). Germline V CDR1 and CDR2: MGHRA, YSYEKL. V gave up 1 base and J gave up 1 base, with 10 bases separating them. The CDR3 is made up of 15 amino acids.

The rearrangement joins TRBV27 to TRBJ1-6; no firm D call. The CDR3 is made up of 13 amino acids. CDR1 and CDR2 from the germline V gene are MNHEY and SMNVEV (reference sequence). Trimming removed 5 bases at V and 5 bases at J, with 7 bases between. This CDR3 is CASSIGDNSPLHF. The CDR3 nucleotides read TGTGCCAGCAGTATCGGAGATAATTCACCCCTCCACTTT.

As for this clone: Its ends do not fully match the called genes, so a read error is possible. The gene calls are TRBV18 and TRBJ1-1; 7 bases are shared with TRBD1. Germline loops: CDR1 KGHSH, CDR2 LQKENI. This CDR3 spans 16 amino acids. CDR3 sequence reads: CASSPQGWHPRTEAFF. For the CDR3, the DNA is TGTGCCAGCTCCCCACAGGGGTGGCACCCAAGGACTGAAGCTTTCTTT.

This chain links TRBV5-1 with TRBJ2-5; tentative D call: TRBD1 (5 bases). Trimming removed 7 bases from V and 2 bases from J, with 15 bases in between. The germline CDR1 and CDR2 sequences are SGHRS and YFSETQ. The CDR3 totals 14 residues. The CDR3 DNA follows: TGCGCCAGCTGTACCGACAGCCTACAAGAGACCCAGTACTTC. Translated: CASCTDSLQETQYF.

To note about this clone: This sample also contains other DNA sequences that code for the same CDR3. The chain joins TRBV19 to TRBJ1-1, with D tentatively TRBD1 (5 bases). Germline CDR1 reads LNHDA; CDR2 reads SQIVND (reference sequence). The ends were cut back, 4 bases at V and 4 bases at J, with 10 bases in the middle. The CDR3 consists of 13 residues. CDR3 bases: TGTGCCAGTAGTACCCAGGGAGGCACTGAAGCTTTCTTT. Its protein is CASSTQGGTEAFF.